The present T cell receptor (beta chain) was sequenced within a study of OX40 agonist ivuxolimab in advanced cancers. Whole-study context: The study enrolled dose-escalation patients with hepatocellular carcinoma, melanoma, renal cell or head and neck cancer. Regarding the study as a whole: It was also the case that some nonresponders had low normalized T-cell clonal expansion. On average, a greater number of expanded clones characterised CD8+ T cells relative to CD4+.

Sequencing was performed with immunoSEQ multiplex PCR; in TCRdb, only in-frame clones are kept and a portion is missing. The repertoire consists of 70,000 to 95,000 clones, with 94% occurring once and the leading ten covering about a fifth. CDR1 and CDR2 (germline): SGHTS, YDEGEE. Trimming cost V 4 bases and J 5 bases; bases outside gene matches: 12. The CDR3 runs 16 residues. Notes on this clone: Antigen specificity is unknown.

This specimen was CD4+ or CD8+ T cells sorted from blood, taken in a trial of the OX40 agonist ivuxolimab. The chain recombines TRBV5-8 with TRBJ2-5; 9 bases match TRBD2. The clonotype was recovered from an adult with an advanced solid tumor such as melanoma, head and neck, liver or kidney cancer. CDR3 loop: CASSPGVSGGRETQYF. CDR3 nucleotide sequence: TGTGCCAGCAGCCCTGGGGTTAGCGGGGGTCGTGAGACCCAGTACTTC.